Listed below are T cell receptor beta chains from one sample, sequenced in a study of early stage breast cancer tumors. The repertoire was sequenced with immunoSEQ multiplex PCR; TCRdb's copy has only in-frame clones and lacks some. The sample contains 40,000 to 60,000 clones, 83% of which appear only once. The sequenced sample was blood. Receptors were obtained from a person between 45 and 65 years old with breast cancer. The CDR3 runs from the conserved cysteine through the conserved F or W. The D gene is left open where the match is weak. Not all rows give a size; the values are once, few, many and, for expanded clones, a class.

-	-	TRBJ2-7	TRBV6-1	TGTGCCAGCAGTGACCCGGACAGCTACGAGCAGTACTTC	CASSDPDSYEQYF
-	TRBD2	TRBJ2-3	TRBV29-1	TGCAGCGTTGGACTAGCGGGAGGGCAGCGGGCAGATACGCAGTATTTT	CSVGLAGGQRADTQYF
-	-	TRBJ1-3	TRBV5-1	TGCGCCAGCAGCTTGGAAGGGCAAGGAAACACCATATATTTT	CASSLEGQGNTIYF
-	-	TRBJ2-3	TRBV7-2	TGTGCCAGCAGCTTGTGGGCGGGTTCCACAGATACGCAGTATTTT	CASSLWAGSTDTQYF
-	-	TRBJ1-2	TRBV7-2	TGTGCCAGCAGGAAAGACGACAGCCCGCACTATGGCTACACCTTC	CASRKDDSPHYGYTF
-	-	TRBJ1-5	TRBV9	TGTGCCAGCAGCGTTGGGGGCGTGAGCAATCAGCCCCAGCATTTT	CASSVGGVSNQPQHF
-	TRBD1	TRBJ2-7	TRBV28	TGTGCCAGCAGCCCAGGGGGAGCCAGGCTTAGGTACGAGCAGTACTTC	CASSPGGARLRYEQYF
-	-	TRBJ2-7	TRBV9	TGTGCCAGCAGCGTAGCGGTCGGACCCTCCTCCTACGAGCAGTACTTC	CASSVAVGPSSYEQYF
few	-	TRBJ1-1	TRBV5-1	TGCGCCAGCAGCCCTGACAGCATTGAAGCTTTCTTT	CASSPDSIEAFF
-	-	TRBJ2-5	TRBV28	TGTGCCAGCAGTCCCGAGGACAGATTACAAGAGACCCAGTACTTC	CASSPEDRLQETQYF
-	-	TRBJ2-2	TRBV5-1	TGCGCCAGCAGCTTGGTTCCAGGGTCAAACACCGGGGAGCTGTTTTTT	CASSLVPGSNTGELFF
-	-	TRBJ2-7	TRBV4-3	TGCGCCAGCAGCCAAGAACCGGGACTGGTTTACGAGCAGTACTTC	CASSQEPGLVYEQYF
-	-	TRBJ2-7	TRBV11-2	TGTGCCAGCAGCATGCCAGGGGGACTGGGTCACGAGCAGTACTTC	CASSMPGGLGHEQYF
-	-	TRBJ2-2	TRBV2	TGTGCCAGCACCCAGCGTGGGCTACTCAACGGGGAGCTGTTTTTT	CASTQRGLLNGELFF
-	-	TRBJ1-1	TRBV11-3	TGTGCCAGCAGCTTAGAGTCTGGGACTGAAGCTTTCTTT	CASSLESGTEAFF
-	TRBD2	TRBJ2-7	TRBV7-2	TGTGCCAGCAGCTTAGGACTAGCGGTGAGCTCCTACGAGCAGTACTTC	CASSLGLAVSSYEQYF
once	-	TRBJ2-5	TRBV2	TGTGCCAGCAGTGAAAGGGTGTACCAAGAGACCCAGTACTTC	CASSERVYQETQYF
-	-	TRBJ1-2	TRBV28	TGTGCCAGCAGTTTATCGGCCCAACCAGGCTACACCTTC	CASSLSAQPGYTF
-	-	TRBJ1-3	TRBV14	TGTGCCAGCAGCCACGGGACTCGGGGAAACACCATATATTTT	CASSHGTRGNTIYF
-	-	TRBJ1-4	TRBV18	TGTGCCAGCTCACCACGGACGGCAACTAATGAAAAACTGTTTTTT	CASSPRTATNEKLFF
once	-	TRBJ2-7	TRBV18	TGTGCCAGCTCACCAATCAAGGTTGGCGAGCAGTACTTC	CASSPIKVGEQYF
-	TRBD1	TRBJ2-5	TRBV4-1	TGCGCCAGCAGCCCTGGACAGGGGTATCGAGAGACCCAGTACTTC	CASSPGQGYRETQYF
-	-	TRBJ2-7	TRBV29-1	TGCAGCGTTGGTCCGGGGTGGTCCGAGCAGTACTTC	CSVGPGWSEQYF
-	TRBD1	TRBJ1-4	TRBV7-7	TGTGCTAGCAGCTGGTCGGACAGGGGTAATGAAAAACTGTTTTTT	CASSWSDRGNEKLFF
-	-	TRBJ2-3	TRBV5-6	TGTGCCAGCAGCTTGGTTGGGGGTCTGGGGGATACGCAGTATTTT	CASSLVGGLGDTQYF
-	TRBD1	TRBJ1-4	TRBV10-2	TGCGCCAGCAAAGACAGGGGAGCAACTAATGAAAAACTGTTTTTT	CASKDRGATNEKLFF
-	-	TRBJ1-1	TRBV7-2	TGTGCCAGCAGCTTATACCGCACTGAAGCTTTCTTT	CASSLYRTEAFF
-	-	TRBJ2-7	TRBV7-6	TGTGCCAGCAGCTTAGAGGAGGGAAGCTACGAGCAGTACTTC	CASSLEEGSYEQYF
-	-	TRBJ2-1	TRBV2	TGTGCCAGCAGTGAGCCCTTCGATGAGCAGTTCTTC	CASSEPFDEQFF
-	-	TRBJ2-7	TRBV5-6	TGTGCCAGCAGCTTGGGGGCGAACTCCTACGAGCAGTACTTC	CASSLGANSYEQYF
-	-	TRBJ2-2	TRBV2	TGTGCCAGCAATCGACAGTTTAACACCGGGGAGCTGTTTTTT	CASNRQFNTGELFF
-	TRBD2	TRBJ2-1	TRBV5-8	TGTGCCAGCAGCCAGATCCCGGGACTAGCGGGAGGTGAGCAGTTCTTC	CASSQIPGLAGGEQFF
-	TRBD1	TRBJ1-4	TRBV7-2	TGTGCCAGCAGCCAAAGGACAGGGCCTAATGAAAAACTGTTTTTT	CASSQRTGPNEKLFF
once	-	TRBJ1-1	TRBV10-3	TGTGCCATCAGTGTGGGGGGAATGAACACTGAAGCTTTCTTT	CAISVGGMNTEAFF
-	-	TRBJ2-7	TRBV28	TGTGCCAGCAGTGTCCTCCCGACGGACGAGCAGTACTTC	CASSVLPTDEQYF
once	-	TRBJ2-5	TRBV7-2	TGTGCCAGCAGCCTCAGCGGGGAGACCCAGTACTTC	CASSLSGETQYF
-	TRBD1	TRBJ1-6	TRBV7-6	TGTGCCAGCAGCTCACTTAGAGCACAGGGGGCTGGATATAATTCACCCCTCCACTTT	CASSSLRAQGAGYNSPLHF
-	-	TRBJ1-1	TRBV7-9	TGTGCCAGCACGGGGGAGGGACCCGGGAACACTGAAGCTTTCTTT	CASTGEGPGNTEAFF
-	-	TRBJ2-7	TRBV30	TGTGCCTGGGCGGACCTTTCTTACTCCTACGAGCAGTACTTC	CAWADLSYSYEQYF
-	-	TRBJ2-5	TRBV9	TGTGCCAGCAGCTTAGGGTCAGGGTTGGGAGAGACCCAGTACTTC	CASSLGSGLGETQYF
-	-	TRBJ2-5	TRBV7-2	TGTGCCAGCAGCTTAGTACGAACAGGGATTCAAGAGACCCAGTACTTC	CASSLVRTGIQETQYF
-	-	TRBJ2-7	TRBV7-2	TGTGCCAGCAGCTCCCTTATGCGGCAGTACTTC	CASSSLMRQYF
-	-	TRBJ2-3	TRBV11-2	TGTGCCAGCAACCCCCCAGAGTGGGGGGTGACAGATACGCAGTATTTT	CASNPPEWGVTDTQYF
-	-	TRBJ2-2	TRBV5-1	TGCGCCAGCAGCGACCTACGGTCCGGGGAGCTGTTTTTT	CASSDLRSGELFF
-	-	TRBJ1-2	TRBV28	TGTGCCAGTCTAAAGGGGCAGAACTATGGCTACACCTTC	CASLKGQNYGYTF
-	-	TRBJ2-5	TRBV7-2	TGTGCCAGCAGACATGACAGTGGCGACGGGACCCAGTACTTC	CASRHDSGDGTQYF
few	TRBD1	TRBJ1-6	TRBV30	TGTGCCTGCCGCCGACAGGGAGGTGGTAATTCACCCCTCCACTTT	CACRRQGGGNSPLHF
few	-	TRBJ1-2	TRBV19	TGTGCCAGCAGACCGGGACGGCAAGTTTATGGCTACACCTTC	CASRPGRQVYGYTF
once	-	TRBJ1-1	TRBV6-6	TGTGCCAGCAGGGTAGGGGGGAACACTGAAGCTTTCTTT	CASRVGGNTEAFF
-	TRBD2	TRBJ2-1	TRBV9	TGTGCCAGCAGCGTAGGGGGTAGCGGGATATACAATGAGCAGTTCTTC	CASSVGGSGIYNEQFF
-	TRBD2	TRBJ2-5	TRBV9	TGTGCCAGCAGCACCGGGACTAGCGGGCTACAAGAGACCCAGTACTTC	CASSTGTSGLQETQYF
-	-	TRBJ2-7	TRBV11-2	TGTGCCAGCAACTTACCAGCCGCCTACGAGCAGTACTTC	CASNLPAAYEQYF
-	-	TRBJ1-2	TRBV7-2	TGTGCCAGCAGGTTCGAAGGGGCTAACTATGGCTACACCTTC	CASRFEGANYGYTF
-	-	TRBJ1-3	TRBV6-5	TGTGCCAGCAGTTATGGGCTGAATTTGGGAAACACCATATATTTT	CASSYGLNLGNTIYF
-	-	TRBJ2-7	TRBV6-5	TGTGCCAGCAGTTACTCGCAAGGTCTAGGCGAGCAGTACTTC	CASSYSQGLGEQYF
once	TRBD1	TRBJ1-6	TRBV18	TGTGCCAGCTCGAGGGACAGTCCAAATTCACCCCTCCACTTT	CASSRDSPNSPLHF
-	-	TRBJ2-7	TRBV11-2	TGTGCCAGCAGGTCCCTCAGGACCGGGGTATACTCCTACGAGCAGTACTTC	CASRSLRTGVYSYEQYF
-	-	TRBJ1-5	TRBV6-5	TGTGCCAGCAGTTACGGAGCTAATCAGCCCCAGCATTTT	CASSYGANQPQHF
-	TRBD1	TRBJ1-4	TRBV28	TGTGCCAGCAGCAGACCGAGACAGGGGGAGAAGGAAAAACTGTTTTTT	CASSRPRQGEKEKLFF